This T cell receptor (beta chain) was retrieved from a study of CD8 T cells in ankylosing spondylitis. With regard to this clonotype: What it binds is unknown.

The germline V and J ends were trimmed by 5 bases and 1 base, with 8 bases remaining between them. The germline CDR1 and CDR2 sequences are SGHVS and FQNEAQ. The CDR3 loop spans 13 amino acids. TCRdb reprocessed the 5' RACE reads via MiXCR and lists one record per CDR3 protein. This sample has around 130,000 distinct CDR3 sequences; approximately 17% occur once, and the top ten carry about 30%. Study findings and constraints: Ankylosing spondylitis blood appeared to carry a characteristic TCR beta motif of 7 or 8 highly homologous variants.

The chain combines TRBV7-8 with TRBJ1-1; D gene ambiguous. The TCR sequence derives from a male donor with ankylosing spondylitis. The sequenced material came from blood, either unsorted or a sorted T cell fraction (not recorded which). CDR3 coding DNA: TGTGCCAGCAGCCCTAGGACGAACACTGAAGCTTTCTTT. Amino acid sequence: CASSPRTNTEAFF.